The clone carrying this T cell receptor beta chain has a count of ten or more. Its antigen is not known. The source of the sample is a study of T-cell memory formation after mild COVID-19. Amplification by 5'RACE using constant-segment primers produced TCR alpha and TCR beta cDNA libraries that carried sample barcodes and UMIs. MiXCR was run by TCRdb on the 5' RACE reads, yielding one entry per CDR3 protein. The table has approximately 300,000 distinct CDR3 sequences, 15% to 20% seen once. Study-wide points: Shrinking CD4+ clones resided mostly in CM and EM, and CD8+ ones in EMRA. In pre-infection memory, a portion of responding clones appeared, which suggested that cross-reactive memory joined.

The CDR3 has 14 residues. Germline loops: CDR1 SNHLY, CDR2 FYNNEI. Losses at the gene ends were 6 bases for V and 2 bases for J; bases not matched to a gene: 5. The sample consisted of PBMCs or a T cell subset sorted from them (not recorded which). The clonotype was recovered from a man younger than 35 who had mild COVID-19 (a few samples of this study predate the infection). Cell type and time point are not known. The chain joins TRBV2 to TRBJ2-3; TRBD1 matches at 7 bases. The CDR3 loop is CASSMTGITDTQYF. The CDR3 DNA reads as TGTGCCAGCAGCATGACAGGGATCACAGATACGCAGTATTTT.